This is a list of T cell receptor beta chains from one sample in a study of neurological immune-mediated disorders. TCRdb re-derived calls from the 5' RACE reads in MiXCR, one entry per CDR3 protein. Found here are around 69,000 distinct CDR3 sequences, around 3.7% of them singletons; the top ten hold about 3.5%. The material sequenced was PBMCs. The receptors here all came from a man aged 40-55 years with multiple sclerosis. The CDR3 runs from the conserved cysteine through the conserved F or W. D genes are given only for firm matches. Size is omitted from some rows. Given values are once, few, many or a class for expanded clones.

J gene	D gene	clone size	V gene	CDR3 DNA	CDR3 protein
TRBJ1-1	TRBD1	many	TRBV9	TGTGCCAGCAGCGCCTTCGGACAGGGCAACACTGAAGCTTTCTTT	CASSAFGQGNTEAFF
TRBJ1-2	NA	many	TRBV6-6	TGTGCCAGCACCCGCCCCGGGTATCATAACTATGGCTACACCTTC	CASTRPGYHNYGYTF
TRBJ1-2	NA	many	TRBV12-3/TRBV12-4	TGTGCCAGCAGTCCCGTGGTGGCTAGCTATGGCTACACCTTC	CASSPVVASYGYTF
TRBJ2-2	NA	many	TRBV7-9	TGTGCCAGCAGCCCGGGACTTACCACCGGGGAGCTGTTTTTT	CASSPGLTTGELFF
TRBJ1-4	NA	many	TRBV5-1	TGCGCCAGCAGCTTGGAAAGGGCTAATGAAAAACTGTTTTTT	CASSLERANEKLFF
TRBJ2-1	TRBD2	many	TRBV5-1	TGCGCCAGCAAGAGCCCGGGGGGGATTACTAGTGAGCAGTTCTTC	CASKSPGGITSEQFF
TRBJ1-1	NA	many	TRBV5-1	TGCGCCAGCAGCTACAGAGAGGGGAGCACTGAAGCTTTCTTT	CASSYREGSTEAFF
TRBJ1-2	TRBD1	many	TRBV10-3	TGTGCCATCAGTGAGTCAAGGGACAGCGGTGGCTACACCTTC	CAISESRDSGGYTF
TRBJ2-3	NA	many	TRBV7-9	TGTGCCAGCAGCTTAGTCCCCAGTGGCACAGATACGCAGTATTTT	CASSLVPSGTDTQYF
TRBJ1-1	NA	many	TRBV5-1	TGCGCCAGCAGCTCTGTAGCGACTGAAGCTTTCTTT	CASSSVATEAFF
TRBJ1-4	TRBD1	many	TRBV3-1	TGTGCCAGCAGAGCCGGGACAGGGGGTAATGAAAAACTGTTTTTT	CASRAGTGGNEKLFF
TRBJ2-1	NA	once	TRBV6-5	TGTGCCAGCAGCCCCAGCCGGAATAAGCAGTTCTTC	CASSPSRNKQFF
TRBJ1-2	NA	many	TRBV6-1	TGTGCCAGCAGTGAAAACCTCGGCGATGGCTACACCTTC	CASSENLGDGYTF
TRBJ1-5	TRBD1	NA	TRBV3-1	TGTGCCAGCAGCCAGGATACCTCGGGACAGGGCAATAAGACCCAGAATTTT	CASSQDTSGQGNKTQNF
TRBJ2-2	TRBD1	few	TRBV20-1	TGCAGTGCTTACAGGGGTTTCGCCGGGGAGCTGTTTTTT	CSAYRGFAGELFF
TRBJ2-7	NA	many	TRBV11-2	TGTGCCAGCAGCTTATTACGGGGGCCCTCCTACGAGCAGTACTTC	CASSLLRGPSYEQYF
TRBJ1-1	NA	many	TRBV5-1	TGCGCCAGCAGCTTGGTTGGCCCCAACACTGAAGCTTTCTTT	CASSLVGPNTEAFF
TRBJ2-2	NA	many	TRBV5-1	TGCGCCAGCAGCCCCTCCCGGAACACCGGGGAGCTGTTTTTT	CASSPSRNTGELFF
TRBJ2-7	NA	many	TRBV12-3/TRBV12-4	TGTGCCAGCAGTTTAGTCAGGGGATACGAGCAGTACTTC	CASSLVRGYEQYF
TRBJ2-2	NA	many	TRBV9	TGTGCCAGCAGCGGACCAGGAGGCGTTGGGACCGGGGAGCTGTTTTTT	CASSGPGGVGTGELFF
TRBJ2-7	NA	many	TRBV5-1	TGCGCCAGCAGCTTGCGGGCAGTAGCCTACGAGCAGTACTTC	CASSLRAVAYEQYF
TRBJ2-1	NA	few	TRBV12-3/TRBV12-4	TGTGCCAGCAGTTTAGCCCAGGGCGCTGAGCAGTTCTTC	CASSLAQGAEQFF
TRBJ1-1	NA	NA	TRBV3-1	TGTGCCAGCAGCCAAGTGGAGGTCAGTGAAGCTTTCTTT	CASSQVEVSEAFF
TRBJ1-5	NA	many	TRBV3-1	TGTGCCAGCAGCCAAGAAGGGGTAGTGAATCAGCCCCAGCATTTT	CASSQEGVVNQPQHF
TRBJ2-1	TRBD2	many	TRBV9	TGTGCCAGCAGCGTAGGTGGGGCGGGAGGGGACAATGAGCAGTTCTTC	CASSVGGAGGDNEQFF
TRBJ1-4	NA	many	TRBV25-1	TGTGCCAGCACCACACTGGGAGGGAATGAAAAACTGTTTTTT	CASTTLGGNEKLFF
TRBJ1-6	NA	many	TRBV5-1	TGCGCCAGCAGCTTGGGACAGCCCTATAATTCACCCCTCCACTTT	CASSLGQPYNSPLHF
TRBJ2-2	NA	many	TRBV10-1	TGCGCCAGCAGTGAGTCGCCGTTGAGCGGAGAGCTGTTTTTT	CASSESPLSGELFF
TRBJ2-5	NA	many	TRBV9	TGTGCCAGCAGCGTAGCTGGAAGGCCAGAGACCCAGTACTTC	CASSVAGRPETQYF
TRBJ2-7	NA	many	TRBV9	TGTGCCAGCAGCCCTCCTGGCACGGGGGAGCAGTACTTC	CASSPPGTGEQYF
TRBJ1-1	NA	many	TRBV20-1	TGCAGTGCTTTCTCAAATTCGTACACTGAAGCTTTCTTT	CSAFSNSYTEAFF
TRBJ2-1	TRBD2	many	TRBV12-3/TRBV12-4	TGTGCCAGCAGTTTAGCGTTCCGAGCGGGGTCCGGGGAGCAGTTCTTC	CASSLAFRAGSGEQFF
TRBJ2-5	TRBD1	few	TRBV6-1	TGTGCCAGCAGCGACTATCGGACAGGGCGAGAGACCCAGTACTTC	CASSDYRTGRETQYF
TRBJ2-7	NA	few	TRBV10-3	TGTGACATCAGCACAGACAGATACGAGCAGTACTTC	CDISTDRYEQYF
TRBJ1-5	NA	many	TRBV12-3/TRBV12-4	TGTGCCAGCAGCCATCCGGGTCTGCTCCCCAGGTCCCAGCATTTT	CASSHPGLLPRSQHF
TRBJ2-5	TRBD2	many	TRBV3-1	TGTGCCAGCAGCCAAGACCGTAGCGGGGGGGCGGAAAAAGAGACCCAGTACTTC	CASSQDRSGGAEKETQYF
TRBJ1-4	NA	many	TRBV7-9	TGTGCCAGCAGCTTGACAGGATCTGAAAAACTGTTTTTT	CASSLTGSEKLFF
TRBJ1-5	TRBD1	many	TRBV12-3/TRBV12-4	TGTGCCAGCAGTTTAGAGGGACAGGGGGTTCAGCCCCAGCATTTT	CASSLEGQGVQPQHF
TRBJ1-6	NA	many	TRBV6-5	TGTGCCAGCAGTTACGAAAACAGGGCCGGGAGGTCCTATAATTCACCCCTCCACTTT	CASSYENRAGRSYNSPLHF
TRBJ2-2	NA	many	TRBV5-5	TGTGCCAGCAGCCTGATGGGTAGCAGAGACACCGGGGAGCTGTTTTTT	CASSLMGSRDTGELFF
TRBJ2-1	TRBD1	many	TRBV5-1	TGCGCCAGCAGCCTCAGATCCGGGACAGACTACAATGAGCAGTTCTTC	CASSLRSGTDYNEQFF
TRBJ2-1	NA	many	TRBV12-3/TRBV12-4	TGTGCCAGCAGGCAGGGACTCTACAATGAGCAGTTCTTC	CASRQGLYNEQFF
TRBJ2-7	NA	many	TRBV5-1	TGCGCCAGCAGGGCCGGGGTTCTCACAACCTACGAGCAGTACTTC	CASRAGVLTTYEQYF
TRBJ2-7	TRBD2	few	TRBV7-2	TGTGCCAGCAGCTTAGGCGGGAGGATATCCTACGAGCAGTACTTC	CASSLGGRISYEQYF
TRBJ2-3	NA	many	TRBV10-3	TGTGCCGTCGGCACAGATACGCAGTATTTT	CAVGTDTQYF
TRBJ1-1	TRBD1	many	TRBV29-1	TGCAGCGTTACTCAGGGGGCCTATAGTGAAGCTTTCTTT	CSVTQGAYSEAFF
TRBJ2-7	TRBD2	NA	TRBV7-6	TGTGCCAGCAGCTTAGGACCGGGAGGCCCCTACGAGCAGTACTTC	CASSLGPGGPYEQYF
TRBJ2-7	NA	many	TRBV27	TGTGCCACCCGGGCGGCCTCCCGCTCCTACGAGCAGTACTTC	CATRAASRSYEQYF
TRBJ1-1	NA	many	TRBV20-1	TGCAGTGCTACGGACGGCCCGAACACTGAAGCTTTCTTT	CSATDGPNTEAFF
TRBJ2-2	NA	many	TRBV2	TGTGCCAGACGGACAGTTCCGAACACCGGGGAGCTGTTTTTT	CARRTVPNTGELFF
TRBJ2-1	TRBD2	many	TRBV5-1	TGCGCCAGCAGCTTGGCTTTGGCTAGCGGGAGCGATGAGCAGTTCTTC	CASSLALASGSDEQFF
TRBJ2-1	NA	many	TRBV11-3	TGTGCCAGCAGCTTAGAGGGGTCGAGCTCCTACAATGAGCAGTTCTTC	CASSLEGSSSYNEQFF
TRBJ1-1	NA	many	TRBV5-1	TGCGCCAGCAGCTTGCCGTCTCTTTGGCCTGAAGCTTTCTTT	CASSLPSLWPEAFF
TRBJ2-7	NA	many	TRBV12-3/TRBV12-4	TGTGCCAGCAGTCGTCGACCGATTCAAGTCTACGAGCAGTACTTC	CASSRRPIQVYEQYF
TRBJ1-2	NA	many	TRBV18	TGTGCCAGCTCACCACCAAAGGCGACAGCTAACTATGGCTACACCTTC	CASSPPKATANYGYTF
TRBJ1-1	NA	many	TRBV15	TGTGCCACCAGCAGAGATTCGTTGAACACTGAAGCTTTCTTT	CATSRDSLNTEAFF
TRBJ1-1	NA	many	TRBV3-1	TGTGCCAGCAGCCAAACCCTCTTGGGAGGAGGGACTGAAGCTTTCTTT	CASSQTLLGGGTEAFF